This T cell receptor beta chain was recorded in a study of response to subunit inactivated influenza vaccine. Whole-study findings and limits: Each seasonal flu vaccination may recruit only limited new T cells, authors suggested.

TCRdb reprocessed the RT-PCR reads with MiXCR, giving one entry per CDR3 protein. Of under 950,000 distinct CDR3 sequences listed, 21% are singletons. This clonotype has just a few counts. Its target is unknown. V was shortened by 5 bases and J by 0 bases, with 17 bases between the two germline ends. The CDR3 runs 17 residues. The germline gives CDR1 SGHAT, CDR2 FQNNGV. The chain joins TRBV11-2 to TRBJ2-1; tentatively, D is TRBD2 (6 bases). The sequence was collected from a man between 45 and 60 years old who received an inactivated influenza vaccine. The sequenced sample was PBMCs from blood, obtained 5 to 6 days after vaccination. CDR3 residues: CASSVLPGLSSYNEQFF. The DNA of the CDR3 is TGTGCCAGCAGCGTCCTACCGGGACTCAGCTCCTACAATGAGCAGTTCTTC.